The 27 T cell receptor beta chains presented below share a single source sample, sequenced in a study of cytomegalovirus exposure and HLA in healthy donors. With 60 Vbeta and 13 Jbeta primers, the PCR was carried out. TCRdb keeps only in-frame clones here, not all; method: immunoSEQ multiplex PCR. The data show 190,000 or so clones, with approximately 80% seen just once and about 0.63% held by the top ten. Sequences were obtained from PBMCs. The source is a boy younger than 18 in good health and CMV-seronegative.

The chain uses TRBV28 and TRBJ1-3, with 7 nucleotides matching TRBD1. V shed 6 bases, J shed 0 bases, and the junction held 5 bases outside the gene matches. Per germline, CDR1 MDHEN and CDR2 SYDVKM. This CDR3 is built from 15 residues. CDR3 sequence reads: CASSRQGGSGNTIYF. Here the CDR3 DNA reads TGTGCCAGCAGCCGGCAGGGGGGCTCTGGAAACACCATATATTTT.

The genes are TRBV6-6 and TRBJ2-2; 8 positions match TRBD1. From germline, CDR1 is MNHNY and CDR2 SVGAGI (reference sequence). The CDR3 totals 14 residues. V was pared by 5 bases and J by 4 bases, with 3 bases of the junction left unmatched. In DNA, the CDR3 is TGTGCCAGCAGTAGGACAGGGCGCACCGGGGAGCTGTTTTTT. Encoded protein: CASSRTGRTGELFF.

V is TRBV5-6 and J is TRBJ2-3; D is unclear. Trimming shortened V by 3 bases and J by 9 bases, and 17 bases separated the two germline ends. The CDR3 is made up of 14 amino acids. CDR1 and CDR2 from the germline V gene are SGHDT and YYEEEE. Here the CDR3 DNA reads TGTGCCAGCAGCTGGATGACGGCCCTAGAAACGCAGTATTTT. This codes for CASSWMTALETQYF.

The chain couples TRBV11-2 to TRBJ2-1, with a weak D call TRBD2 (6 bases). Deletions cut 4 bases from V and 0 bases from J, with 13 bases between. Germline CDR1 is SGHAT and CDR2 is FQNNGV. The CDR3 is 16 amino acids. The CDR3 DNA sequence: TGTGCCAGCAGCTCCCGACTAGGGGTCTCCTACAATGAGCAGTTCTTC. This translates into CASSSRLGVSYNEQFF.

The chain is built from TRBV11-2 and TRBJ2-7, with D tentatively TRBD1 (6 bases). Trimming cost V 4 bases and J 7 bases, with 17 bases left between them. This CDR3 region has 14 residues. CDR1 and CDR2 from the germline V gene are SGHAT and FQNNGV. CDR3 coding DNA: TGTGCCAGCAGCTGGACACAGGGTCCAGGGGAGCAGTACTTC. It encodes CASSWTQGPGEQYF.

This clone was detected only once. The rearrangement uses TRBV5-4 and TRBJ1-6, with TRBD1 identical over 9 bases. V lost 0 bases to trimming and J lost 5 bases; unmatched junction nucleotides: 0. Germline-derived CDR1 and CDR2 are SGHNT and YYREEE (reference sequence). This CDR3 comprises 15 residues. DNA of the CDR3: TGTGCCAGCAGCTTGGGACAGGGGGATAATTCACCCCTCCACTTT. Translating it yields CASSLGQGDNSPLHF.

The V call is TRBV30, the J call TRBJ1-1; D is ambiguous. This CDR3 spans 13 amino acids. The V gene lost 2 bases and the J gene lost 5 bases, with 12 bases spanning the gap. Germline CDR1 reads GTSNPN; CDR2 reads SVGIG (reference sequence). CDR3 in DNA: TGTGCCTGGAGTCGCGGATCTCGGACTGAAGCTTTCTTT. Protein: CAWSRGSRTEAFF.

The chain has TRBV5-6 and TRBJ1-5, with 7 bases identical to TRBD1. The trim removed 0 bases at V and 6 bases at J, leaving 9 bases unmatched. The CDR3 totals 16 residues. Germline CDR1 SGHDT, CDR2 YYEEEE. The CDR3 reads CASSLGGGAGGQPQHF. As DNA, the CDR3 is TGTGCCAGCAGCTTGGGAGGGGGCGCGGGGGGTCAGCCCCAGCATTTT.

This sequence joins TRBV30 and TRBJ1-2; no definite D call. This CDR3 has 13 residues. Per the germline V gene, CDR1 is GTSNPN and CDR2 is SVGIG (reference sequence). The V end lost 3 bases, the J end lost 0 bases, and 8 bases lay between the germline ends. The CDR3 bases are TGTGCCTGGAGAGAGGGCTCTAACTATGGCTACACCTTC. Encoded protein: CAWREGSNYGYTF.

V is TRBV7-6 and J is TRBJ2-2; D might be TRBD2 (5 bases). The CDR3 has 17 residues. Trimming shortened V by 1 base and J by 3 bases, and 15 bases separated the two germline ends. The germline V gene encodes CDR1 SGHVS and CDR2 FNYEAQ. This CDR3 reads CASSLVFYSGDTGELFF. The DNA for the CDR3 is TGTGCCAGCAGCTTAGTTTTTTATTCCGGGGACACCGGGGAGCTGTTTTTT.

In its sample, this clone was seen many times. This rearrangement joins TRBV19 to TRBJ1-4; 9 nucleotides line up with TRBD1. Germline CDR1 and CDR2: LNHDA and SQIVND (reference sequence). The CDR3 has 14 residues. The V gene end was trimmed by 4 bases and the J gene end by 7 bases; junction bases not matched to a gene: 4. The CDR3 reads CASSTDRGGEKLFF. DNA of the CDR3: TGTGCCAGTAGTACGGACAGGGGAGGTGAAAAACTGTTTTTT.

This clone has only a few counts. The J gene is TRBJ2-7, the V gene TRBV11-3; weak D call: TRBD1 (5 bases). CDR1 and CDR2 (germline): SGHNT, YENEEA. Trimming stripped 7 bases from V and 1 base from J, with 8 bases between. The CDR3 runs 12 residues. The DNA of the CDR3 is TGTGCCAGCAAAGGGGTTTCCTACGAGCAGTACTTC. This translates into CASKGVSYEQYF.

The chain carries TRBV4-2 and TRBJ2-5, with no clear D. Gene TRBJ2-7 matches the end of the DNA better, so the J call may be wrong. The CDR3 runs to 12 residues. Germline-derived CDR1 and CDR2 are LGHNA and YNFKEQ. The CDR3 nucleotides are TGTGCCAGCAGCCAAGGGGCCTACGAGCAGTACTTC. Translated: CASSQGAYEQYF.

The V and J genes are TRBV10-3 and TRBJ2-3, with 14 bases fitting TRBD2. The CDR3 covers 17 residues. Per the germline V gene, CDR1 is ENHRY and CDR2 is SYGVKD. V was clipped by 7 bases and J by 4 bases; unmatched bases: 10. The CDR3 spells CAIIIPGLAGASDTQYF. The CDR3 DNA is TGTGCCATCATAATTCCGGGACTAGCGGGGGCCTCAGATACGCAGTATTTT.

The genes are TRBV5-1 and TRBJ1-3, with 9 bases aligning to TRBD1. Unmatched junction bases numbered 12, after V lost 4 bases and J lost 7 bases. CDR1 is SGHRS, CDR2 YFSETQ, per germline. The CDR3 is made up of 16 amino acids. The CDR3 nucleotides are TGCGCCAGCAGCGCAGAGGACAGGGGCCCGGGCAACACCATATATTTT. This codes for CASSAEDRGPGNTIYF.

This sequence joins TRBV7-8 and TRBJ2-6, with D maybe TRBD2 (7 bases). The CDR3 runs 18 residues. CDR1 and CDR2 (germline): SGHVS, FQNEAQ. With 7 bases removed from V and 2 bases from J, the gap between germline ends came to 21 bases. The CDR3 here is CASITYRGAMPGANVLTF. CDR3 coding DNA: TGTGCCAGCATTACTTATCGGGGGGCGATGCCTGGGGCCAACGTCCTGACTTTC.

This rearrangement joins TRBV6-5 to TRBJ1-6; possibly TRBD1 for D (5 bases). V lost 3 bases, J lost 6 bases, and 12 bases lay in between. The V gene's germline CDR1 is MNHEY and CDR2 SVGAGI. This CDR3 has 15 residues. Here the CDR3 reads CASSYVRRANSPLHF. The CDR3 DNA reads as TGTGCCAGCAGTTATGTTCGCAGGGCTAATTCACCCCTCCACTTT.

The chain couples TRBV29-1 to TRBJ1-5; 7 positions agree with TRBD1. Germline assignment: CDR1 SQVTM and CDR2 ANQGSEA. This CDR3 contains 16 residues. The V and J ends lost 4 bases and 3 bases, in that order; junction bases with no gene match: 12. The CDR3 DNA follows: TGCAGCGTTGGACAGGGCGGACCCGGGGACAATCAGCCCCAGCATTTT. Its translation: CSVGQGGPGDNQPQHF.

This chain connects TRBV19 to TRBJ2-2, with unresolved D. V was clipped by 6 bases and J by 5 bases, with 7 bases between them. The germline CDR1 and CDR2 sequences are LNHDA and SQIVND (reference sequence). The CDR3 runs to 12 residues. This CDR3 reads CASRRVTGELFF. CDR3 nucleotide sequence: TGTGCCAGTAGGCGAGTTACCGGGGAGCTGTTTTTT.

V gene TRBV4-1 combines with J gene TRBJ1-2; TRBD1 matches 8 bases. CDR1 and CDR2 (germline): MGHRA, YSYEKL. CDR3 size: 18 residues. V gave up 0 bases and J gave up 5 bases; unmatched junction bases: 14. For the CDR3, the DNA is TGCGCCAGCAGCCAAGATAAAGGTGCAGGGGGCGAATGGTATGGCTACACCTTC. Its translation: CASSQDKGAGGEWYGYTF.

This clone was observed a single time. The genes are TRBV5-4 and TRBJ2-3, with TRBD2 matching over 9 bases. Trimming at V came to 4 bases and at J to 7 bases, leaving 16 bases not matched to a gene. Germline CDR1 and CDR2: SGHNT and YYREEE (reference sequence). The CDR3 extends over 17 amino acids. CDR3 DNA sequence: TGTGCCAGCAGCATTGGGGGGGCGGCTAGCGGGATAAATACGCAGTATTTT. Its translation: CASSIGGAASGINTQYF.

The V and J genes are TRBV30 and TRBJ2-3, with 10 positions matching TRBD2. Germline V gene lookup returns CDR1 GTSNPN and CDR2 SVGIG (reference sequence). After removal of 0 bases from V and 5 bases from J, the junction contained 17 bases not matched to a gene. There are 19 residues in the CDR3. CDR3: CAWSVVIERGGLRRDTQYF. CDR3 nucleotides: TGTGCCTGGAGTGTAGTTATTGAGCGGGGGGGCCTTAGAAGAGATACGCAGTATTTT. Full variable domain (rest looked up from reference TRBV30 and TRBJ2-3): SQTIHQWPATLVQPVGSPLSLECTVEGTSNPNLYWYRQAAGRGLQLLFYSVGIGQISSEVPQNLSASRPQDRQFILSSKKLLLSDSGFYLCAWSVVIERGGLRRDTQYFGPGTRLTVL.

This clone has just one count. CDR3 sequence (DNA): TGTGCCAGCAGTGAAAGGGGCAGGGTAAATGATGGCTACACCTTC. Its translation is CASSERGRVNDGYTF. The gene calls are TRBV2 and TRBJ1-2; possible D gene TRBD1, 5 bases. The germline V and J ends were trimmed by 2 bases and 6 bases, with 16 bases remaining between them. The CDR3 loop spans 15 amino acids. Germline CDR1 SNHLY, CDR2 FYNNEI.

The V and J genes are TRBV9 and TRBJ1-2; D perhaps matches TRBD1 (6 bases). This CDR3 contains 15 residues. Germline CDR1 reads SGDLS; CDR2 reads YYNGEE. Trimming shortened V by 0 bases and J by 4 bases, and 13 bases separated the two germline ends. The CDR3: CASSVEQGRGYGYTF. CDR3 DNA sequence: TGTGCCAGCAGCGTAGAACAGGGTAGGGGCTATGGCTACACCTTC.

This clone occurred a few times. The chain couples TRBV30 to TRBJ1-3; perhaps TRBD1 as D (6 bases). Germline-derived CDR1 and CDR2 are GTSNPN and SVGIG (reference sequence). V was clipped by 2 bases and J by 3 bases, with 11 bases between them. The CDR3 covers 14 residues. The CDR3 here is CAWSPDRIGNTIYF. In DNA, the CDR3 is TGTGCCTGGAGTCCGGACAGAATTGGAAACACCATATATTTT.

J is TRBJ2-1 and V is TRBV6-1; possible D gene TRBD2, 7 bases. CDR3 length: 15 amino acids. Deletions cut 3 bases from V and 15 bases from J, with 24 bases between. Looked up from germline, CDR1 is MNHNS and CDR2 is SASEGT. The CDR3 DNA sequence: TGTGCCAGCAGTGACGAGGGGGGAGGGATCGGTATTAGGTTCTTC. It translates to CASSDEGGGIGIRFF.

The V and J genes are TRBV18 and TRBJ2-7; 7 nucleotides line up with TRBD1. CDR3 length equals 14 residues. Germline CDR1 reads KGHSH; CDR2 reads LQKENI. V was clipped by 6 bases and J by 0 bases; unmatched bases: 5. The CDR3 DNA reads TGTGCCAGCTCTCCGGGACAGAGCTCCTACGAGCAGTACTTC. Translating gives CASSPGQSSYEQYF.